This T cell receptor (beta chain) appears in the sequencing data of a study of blood T cell repertoires in COVID-19. Original methodology: Amplified reference gene primers provided the basis for estimating nucleated cell counts. Sequencing used immunoSEQ multiplex PCR; TCRdb keeps in-frame clones, though not all of them. The V and J calls and clone size come from that table; D and trimming were worked out from the DNA. The table lists some 200,000 clones, 85% to 90% of them singletons, with 8.2% in the top ten. V gave up 9 bases and J gave up 0 bases, with 11 bases separating them. This CDR3 is built from 13 residues. The germline CDR1 and CDR2 sequences are MDHEN and SYDVKM.

V usage is TRBV28 and J usage is TRBJ1-1; a possible D gene is TRBD1 (6 bases). The sample was peripheral blood. The sequence was collected from an older woman with acute or convalescent COVID-19. CDR3: CASEGVMNTEAFF. The CDR3 DNA reads as TGTGCCAGTGAGGGGGTCATGAACACTGAAGCTTTCTTT.